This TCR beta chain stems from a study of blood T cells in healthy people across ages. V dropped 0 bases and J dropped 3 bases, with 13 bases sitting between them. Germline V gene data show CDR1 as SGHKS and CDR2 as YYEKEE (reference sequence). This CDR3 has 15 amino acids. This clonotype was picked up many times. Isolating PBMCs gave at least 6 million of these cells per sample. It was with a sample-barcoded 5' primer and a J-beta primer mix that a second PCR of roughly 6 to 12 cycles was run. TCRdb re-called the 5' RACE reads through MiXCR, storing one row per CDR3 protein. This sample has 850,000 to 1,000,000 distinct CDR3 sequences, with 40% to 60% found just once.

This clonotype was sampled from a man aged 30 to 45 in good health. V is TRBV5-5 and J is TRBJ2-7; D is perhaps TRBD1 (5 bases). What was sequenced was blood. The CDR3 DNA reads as TGTGCCAGCAGCTTGGCCCAGGGTGTTGGCTACGAGCAGTACTTC. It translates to CASSLAQGVGYEQYF.